This T cell receptor (beta chain) was identified during a study of T cell changes during pregnancy in multiple sclerosis. CDR3 length: 19 residues. The V gene end was trimmed by 5 bases and the J gene end by 1 base; junction bases not matched to a gene: 12. CDR1 MDHEN and CDR2 SYDVKM come from the germline V gene. TCRdb's table, derived via immunoSEQ multiplex PCR, lists solely in-frame clones and lacks some. The table includes around 56,000 clones, around 94% detected once. The sample consisted of CD8+ T cells from peripheral blood mononuclear cells, taken after pregnancy. This chain links TRBV28 with TRBJ2-5; 14 nucleotides align to TRBD2. The sequence derives from a female donor with multiple sclerosis, enrolled in a pregnancy study. As DNA, the CDR3 is TGTGCCAGCAGTCCACCTGGGACTAGCGGGAGCGGGTCCCAAGAGACCCAGTACTTC. Its translation is CASSPPGTSGSGSQETQYF.